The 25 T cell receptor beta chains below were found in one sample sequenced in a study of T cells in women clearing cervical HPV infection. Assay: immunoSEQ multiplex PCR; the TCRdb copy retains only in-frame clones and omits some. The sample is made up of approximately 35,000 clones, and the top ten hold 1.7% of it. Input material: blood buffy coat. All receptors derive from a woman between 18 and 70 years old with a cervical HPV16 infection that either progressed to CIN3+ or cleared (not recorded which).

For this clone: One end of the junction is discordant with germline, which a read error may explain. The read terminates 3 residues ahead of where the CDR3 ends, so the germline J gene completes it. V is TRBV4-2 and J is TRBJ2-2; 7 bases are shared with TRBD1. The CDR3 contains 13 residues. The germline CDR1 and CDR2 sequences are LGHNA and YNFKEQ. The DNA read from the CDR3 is TGCGCCAGCAGCCAAGAATTTTCAGGGGGG. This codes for CASSQEFSGG. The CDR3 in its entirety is CASSQEFSGGLFF.

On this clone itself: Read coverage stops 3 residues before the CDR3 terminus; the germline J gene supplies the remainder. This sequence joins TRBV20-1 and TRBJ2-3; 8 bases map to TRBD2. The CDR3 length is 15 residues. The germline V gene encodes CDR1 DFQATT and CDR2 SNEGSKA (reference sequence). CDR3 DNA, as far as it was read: TGCAGTGCTAGAGATCGGGGGGGGGTGCGGGAGACG. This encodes CSARDRGGVRET. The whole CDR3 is CSARDRGGVRETQYF.

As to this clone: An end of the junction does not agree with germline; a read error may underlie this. CDR3 DNA, as far as it was read: TGCGCCAGCAGCCAAGAAGGGCCCCCTGGAGGGACC. This translates into CASSQEGPPGGT. The CDR3 reads in full as CASSQEGPPGGTQYF. The rearrangement links TRBV4-2 to TRBJ2-5; tentative D call: TRBD2 (5 bases). The CDR3 is cut off 3 residues early in the read; its end comes from the germline J gene. This CDR3 contains 15 residues. CDR1 is LGHNA and CDR2 is YNFKEQ in the germline V gene.

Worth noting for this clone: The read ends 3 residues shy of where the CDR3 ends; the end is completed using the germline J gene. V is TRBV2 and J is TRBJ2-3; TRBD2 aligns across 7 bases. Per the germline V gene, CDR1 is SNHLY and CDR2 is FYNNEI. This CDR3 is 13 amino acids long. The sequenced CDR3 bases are TGTGCCAGCACGAAGGGACCGGGGGGAACG. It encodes CASTKGPGGT. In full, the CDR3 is CASTKGPGGTQYF.

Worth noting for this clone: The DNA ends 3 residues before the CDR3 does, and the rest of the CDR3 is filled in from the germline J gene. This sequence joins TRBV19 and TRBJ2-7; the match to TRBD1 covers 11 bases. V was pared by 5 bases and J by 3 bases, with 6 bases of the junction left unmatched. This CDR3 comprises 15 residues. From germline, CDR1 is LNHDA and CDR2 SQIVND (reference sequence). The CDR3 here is CASSPLDRGLYEQYF. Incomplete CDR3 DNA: TGTGCCAGTAGTCCCCTGGACAGGGGGCTCTACGAG.

The CDR3 loop is CASSLDWINTGELFF. The CDR3 bases that were read are TGCGCCAGCAGCTTAGACTGGATAAACACCGGGGAG. This chain connects TRBV5-1 to TRBJ2-2; D is unclear. The sequence runs out 3 residues before the end of the CDR3; the remainder is reconstructed from the germline J gene. CDR3 size: 15 residues. Per the germline V gene, CDR1 is SGHRS and CDR2 is YFSETQ. V was clipped by 2 bases and J by 2 bases, with 10 bases between them.

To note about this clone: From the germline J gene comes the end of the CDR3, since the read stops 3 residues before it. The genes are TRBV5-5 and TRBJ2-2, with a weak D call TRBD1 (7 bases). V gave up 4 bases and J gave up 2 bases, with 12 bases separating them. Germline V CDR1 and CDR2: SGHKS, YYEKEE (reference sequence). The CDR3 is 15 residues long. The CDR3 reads CASSPGGTNTGELFF. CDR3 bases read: TGTGCCAGCAGCCCAGGGGGGACAAACACCGGGGAG.

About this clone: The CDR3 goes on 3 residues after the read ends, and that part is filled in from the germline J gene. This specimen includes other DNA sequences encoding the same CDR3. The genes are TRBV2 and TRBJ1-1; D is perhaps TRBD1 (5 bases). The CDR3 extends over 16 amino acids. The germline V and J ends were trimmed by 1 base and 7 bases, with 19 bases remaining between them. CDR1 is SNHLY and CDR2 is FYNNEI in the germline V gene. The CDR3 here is CASSEVGHGGSGEAFF. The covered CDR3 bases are TGTGCCAGCAGTGAAGTAGGGCACGGGGGTAGTGGTGAA.

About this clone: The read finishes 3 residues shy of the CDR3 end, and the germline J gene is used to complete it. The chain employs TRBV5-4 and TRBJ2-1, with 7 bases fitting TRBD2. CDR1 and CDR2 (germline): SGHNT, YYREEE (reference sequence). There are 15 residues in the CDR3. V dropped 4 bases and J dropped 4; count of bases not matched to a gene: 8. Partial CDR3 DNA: TGTGCCAGCAGCCTTACGGGGGGTCCTTACAATGAG. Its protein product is CASSLTGGPYNE. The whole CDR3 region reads CASSLTGGPYNEQFF.

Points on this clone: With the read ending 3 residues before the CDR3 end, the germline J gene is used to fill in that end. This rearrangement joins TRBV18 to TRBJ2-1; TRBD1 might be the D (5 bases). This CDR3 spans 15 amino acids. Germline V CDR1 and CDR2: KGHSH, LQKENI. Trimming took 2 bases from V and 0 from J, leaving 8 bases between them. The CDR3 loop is CASSPVTASYNEQFF. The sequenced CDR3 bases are TGTGCCAGCTCACCAGTGACAGCCTCCTACAATGAG.

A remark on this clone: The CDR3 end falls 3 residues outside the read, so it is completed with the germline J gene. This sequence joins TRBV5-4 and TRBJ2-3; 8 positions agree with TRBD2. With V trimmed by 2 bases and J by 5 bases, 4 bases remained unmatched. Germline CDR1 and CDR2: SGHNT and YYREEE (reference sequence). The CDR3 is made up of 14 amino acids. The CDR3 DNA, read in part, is TGTGCCAGCAGCTTTCCCGGGGGGGGAGATACG. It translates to CASSFPGGGDT. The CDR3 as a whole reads CASSFPGGGDTQYF. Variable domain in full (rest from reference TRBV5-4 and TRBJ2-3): ETGVTQSPTHLIKTRGQQVTLRCSSQSGHNTVSWYQQALGQGPQFIFQYYREEENGRGNFPPRFSGLQFPNYSSELNVNALELDDSALYLCASSFPGGGDTQYFGPGTRLTVL.

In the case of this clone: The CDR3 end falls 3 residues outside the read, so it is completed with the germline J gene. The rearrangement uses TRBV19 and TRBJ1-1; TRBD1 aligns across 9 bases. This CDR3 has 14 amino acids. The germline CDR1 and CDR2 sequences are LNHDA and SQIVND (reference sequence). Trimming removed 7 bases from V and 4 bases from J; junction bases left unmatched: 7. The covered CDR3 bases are TGTGCCAGTACCGGCTGGGACAGGGTCACTGAA. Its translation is CASTGWDRVTE. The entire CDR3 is CASTGWDRVTEAFF.

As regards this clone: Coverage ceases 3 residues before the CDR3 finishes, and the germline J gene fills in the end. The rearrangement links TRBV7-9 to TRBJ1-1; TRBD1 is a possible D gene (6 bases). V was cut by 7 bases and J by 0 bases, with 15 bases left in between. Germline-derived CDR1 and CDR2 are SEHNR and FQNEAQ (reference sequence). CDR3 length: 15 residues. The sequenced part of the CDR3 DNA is TGTGCCAGCAATAGAGATACAGGGATGAACACTGAA. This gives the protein CASNRDTGMNTE. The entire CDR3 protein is CASNRDTGMNTEAFF.

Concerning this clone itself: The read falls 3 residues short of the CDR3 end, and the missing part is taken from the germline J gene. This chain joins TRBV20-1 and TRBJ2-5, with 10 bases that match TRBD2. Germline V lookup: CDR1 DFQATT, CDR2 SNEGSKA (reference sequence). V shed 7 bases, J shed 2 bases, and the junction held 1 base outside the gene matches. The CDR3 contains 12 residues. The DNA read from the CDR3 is TGCAGTGTTAGCGGGGGGCAAGAGACC. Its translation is CSVSGGQET. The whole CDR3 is CSVSGGQETQYF.

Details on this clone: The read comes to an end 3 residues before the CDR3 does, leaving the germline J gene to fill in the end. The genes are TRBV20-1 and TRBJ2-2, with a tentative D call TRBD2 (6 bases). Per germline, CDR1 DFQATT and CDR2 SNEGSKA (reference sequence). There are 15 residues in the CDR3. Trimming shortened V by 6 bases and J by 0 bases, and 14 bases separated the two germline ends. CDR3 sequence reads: CSARAGTTNTGELFF. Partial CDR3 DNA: TGCAGTGCAAGGGCGGGGACGACGAACACCGGGGAG.

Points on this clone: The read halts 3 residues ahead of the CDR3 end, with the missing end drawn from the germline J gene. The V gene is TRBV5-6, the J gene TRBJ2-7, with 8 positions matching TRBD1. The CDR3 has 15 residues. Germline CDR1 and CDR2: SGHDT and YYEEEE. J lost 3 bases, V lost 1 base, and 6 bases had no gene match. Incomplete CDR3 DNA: TGTGCCAGCAGCTTGCCTCGACAGGGGAGCTACGAG. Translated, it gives CASSLPRQGSYE. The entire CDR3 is CASSLPRQGSYEQYF.

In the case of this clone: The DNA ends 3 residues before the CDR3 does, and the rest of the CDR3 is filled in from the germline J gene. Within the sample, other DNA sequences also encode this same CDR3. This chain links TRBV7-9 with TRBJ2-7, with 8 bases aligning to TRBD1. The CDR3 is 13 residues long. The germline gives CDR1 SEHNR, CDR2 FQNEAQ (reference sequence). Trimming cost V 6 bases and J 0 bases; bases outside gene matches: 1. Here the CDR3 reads CASRDRASYEQYF. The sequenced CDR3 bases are TGTGCCAGCAGGGACAGGGCCTCCTACGAG.

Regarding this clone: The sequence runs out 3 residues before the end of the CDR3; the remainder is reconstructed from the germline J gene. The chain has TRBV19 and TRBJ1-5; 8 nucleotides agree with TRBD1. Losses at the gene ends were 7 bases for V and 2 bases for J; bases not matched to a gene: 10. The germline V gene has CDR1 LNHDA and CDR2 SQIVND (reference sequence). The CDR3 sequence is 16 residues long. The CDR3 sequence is CASTADRGVGNQPQHF. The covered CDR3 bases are TGTGCCAGTACCGCTGACAGGGGCGTTGGCAATCAGCCC.

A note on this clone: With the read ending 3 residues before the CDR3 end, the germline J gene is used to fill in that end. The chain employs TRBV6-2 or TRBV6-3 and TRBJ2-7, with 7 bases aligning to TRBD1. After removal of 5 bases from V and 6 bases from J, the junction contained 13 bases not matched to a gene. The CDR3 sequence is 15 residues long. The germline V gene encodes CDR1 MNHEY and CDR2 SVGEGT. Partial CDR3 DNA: TGTGCCAGCAGTCAAGGGGGCCATAGGTACGGCGAG. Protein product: CASSQGGHRYGE. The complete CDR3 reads CASSQGGHRYGEQYF.

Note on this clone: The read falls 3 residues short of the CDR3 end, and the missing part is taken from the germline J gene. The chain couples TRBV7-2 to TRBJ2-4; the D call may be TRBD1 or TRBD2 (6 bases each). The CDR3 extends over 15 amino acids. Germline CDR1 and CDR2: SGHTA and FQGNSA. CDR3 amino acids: CASSEGVGGGQPQYF. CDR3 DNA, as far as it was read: TGTGCCAGCAGCGAAGGGGTAGGGGGAGGTCAGCCT.

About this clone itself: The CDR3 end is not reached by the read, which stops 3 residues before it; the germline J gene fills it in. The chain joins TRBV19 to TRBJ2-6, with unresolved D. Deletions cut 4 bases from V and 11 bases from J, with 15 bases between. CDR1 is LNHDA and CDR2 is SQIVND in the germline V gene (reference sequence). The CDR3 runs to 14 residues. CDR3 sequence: CASSTRYGFDVLTF. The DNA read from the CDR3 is TGTGCCAGTAGTACAAGGTATGGTTTTGACGTC.

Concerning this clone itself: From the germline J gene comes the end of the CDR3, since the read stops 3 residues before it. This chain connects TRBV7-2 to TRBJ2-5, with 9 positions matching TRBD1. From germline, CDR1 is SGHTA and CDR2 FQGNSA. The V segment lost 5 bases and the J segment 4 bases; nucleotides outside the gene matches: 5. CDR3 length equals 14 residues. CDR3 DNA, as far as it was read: TGTGCCAGCAGCAGGACAGGGGATCGAGAGACC. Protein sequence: CASSRTGDRET. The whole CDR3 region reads CASSRTGDRETQYF.

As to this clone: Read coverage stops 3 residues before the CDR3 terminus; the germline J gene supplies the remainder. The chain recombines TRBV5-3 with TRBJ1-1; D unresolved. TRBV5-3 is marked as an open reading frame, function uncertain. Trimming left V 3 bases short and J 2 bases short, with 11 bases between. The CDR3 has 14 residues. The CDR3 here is CARSSNRVNTEAFF. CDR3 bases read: TGTGCCAGAAGCTCGAACAGAGTAAACACTGAA.

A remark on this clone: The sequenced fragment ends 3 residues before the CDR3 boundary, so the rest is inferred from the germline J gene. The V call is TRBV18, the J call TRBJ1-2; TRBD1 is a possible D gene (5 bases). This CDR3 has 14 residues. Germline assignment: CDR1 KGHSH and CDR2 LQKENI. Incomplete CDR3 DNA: TGTGCCAGCTCACCCTCGACAGCCTACAATGAC. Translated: CASSPSTAYND. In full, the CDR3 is CASSPSTAYNDYTF.

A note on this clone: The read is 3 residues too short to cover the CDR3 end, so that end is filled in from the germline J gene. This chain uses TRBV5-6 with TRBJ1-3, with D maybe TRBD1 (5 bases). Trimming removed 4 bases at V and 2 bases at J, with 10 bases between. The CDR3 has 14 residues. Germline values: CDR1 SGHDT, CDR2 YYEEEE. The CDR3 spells CASSTQGTGNTIYF. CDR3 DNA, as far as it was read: TGTGCCAGCAGCACCCAGGGCACTGGAAACACC.